A single T cell receptor (beta chain) is shown here with its context. Source study methods: Amplification of reference gene primers provided the estimated nucleated cell counts. Measured with immunoSEQ multiplex PCR; TCRdb has only the in-frame clones, and not every one. The V and J calls and clone size were taken over from that table, and D and trimming were inferred from the DNA. The sample yields 200,000 to 250,000 clones, approximately 79% seen once. The sample is drawn from a study of blood T cell repertoires in COVID-19. Study as a whole: Collection of acute and convalescent COVID-19 samples took place in the United States, Italy and Spain. From T cells, B-cell-depleted T cells, or PBMCs came the material, which was cDNA or gDNA.

The CDR3 spans 15 residues. CDR1 is LNHDA, CDR2 SQIVND, per germline (reference sequence). V lost 5 bases to trimming and J lost 0 bases; unmatched junction nucleotides: 4. The sequencing input was peripheral blood. The TCR sequence derives from a human donor in a cohort sampled during active COVID-19. The V gene is TRBV19, the J gene TRBJ1-3, with 7 bases matching TRBD1. CDR3 amino acids: CASSLGTASGNTIYF. The CDR3 nucleotides read TGTGCCAGTAGTCTCGGGACAGCCTCTGGAAACACCATATATTTT.